This TCR beta chain was sequenced for a study of blood T cell repertoires in COVID-19. The germline V gene encodes CDR1 SGHAT and CDR2 FQNNGV. This CDR3 is 12 amino acids long. The V and J ends lost 4 bases and 5 bases respectively, with 8 bases between them. Repertoires were generated with immunoSEQ multiplex PCR, while TCRdb's copy carries only in-frame clones and drops some. The sample consists of 80,000 or so clones, 90% of them appearing once. J is TRBJ2-5 and V is TRBV11-2; possible D gene TRBD1, 6 bases. Sequencing input: peripheral blood. This receptor was taken from a woman aged 50 to 65 in a cohort sampled during active COVID-19. The CDR3: CASSYRGETQYF. The CDR3 DNA reads as TGTGCCAGCAGCTATAGGGGGGAGACCCAGTACTTC.